This T cell receptor beta chain emerged from a study of blood T cells in healthy people across ages. The use of a sample-barcoded 5' primer and a J-beta primer mix characterized a second PCR of roughly 7 to 11 cycles. A 12-random-nucleotide template-switch adaptor tagged each cDNA molecule. Using its own MiXCR run on the 5' RACE reads, TCRdb lists one record per CDR3 protein. Of approximately 1,000,000 distinct CDR3 sequences in the sample, less than 45% were seen once. Between the trimmed V and J ends, which lost 6 bases and 9 bases, there was a span of 12 bases. CDR1 and CDR2 from the germline V gene are SNHLY and FYNNEI. The CDR3 runs 12 residues.

The TCR comes from a man younger than 30 in good health. Sequenced material: blood. V is TRBV2 and J is TRBJ2-1; D remains ambiguous. The CDR3 protein is CASRTPRFEQFF. In DNA form, the CDR3 reads TGTGCCAGCAGGACTCCCAGATTTGAGCAGTTCTTC.